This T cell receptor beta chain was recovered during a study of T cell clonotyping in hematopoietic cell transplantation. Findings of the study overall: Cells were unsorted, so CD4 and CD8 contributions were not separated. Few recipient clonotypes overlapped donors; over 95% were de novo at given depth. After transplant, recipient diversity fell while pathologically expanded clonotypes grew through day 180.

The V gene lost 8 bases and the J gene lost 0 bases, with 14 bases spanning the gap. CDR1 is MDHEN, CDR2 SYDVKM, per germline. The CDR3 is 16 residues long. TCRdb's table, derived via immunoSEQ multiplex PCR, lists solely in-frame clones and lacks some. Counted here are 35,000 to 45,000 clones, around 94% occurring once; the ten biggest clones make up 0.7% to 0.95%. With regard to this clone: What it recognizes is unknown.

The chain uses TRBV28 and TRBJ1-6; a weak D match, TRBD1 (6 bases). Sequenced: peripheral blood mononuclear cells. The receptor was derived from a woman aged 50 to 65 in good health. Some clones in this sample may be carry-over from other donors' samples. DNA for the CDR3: TGTGCCAGCCTTGGACAGAGCAGCTCCTATAATTCACCCCTCCACTTT. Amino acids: CASLGQSSSYNSPLHF.